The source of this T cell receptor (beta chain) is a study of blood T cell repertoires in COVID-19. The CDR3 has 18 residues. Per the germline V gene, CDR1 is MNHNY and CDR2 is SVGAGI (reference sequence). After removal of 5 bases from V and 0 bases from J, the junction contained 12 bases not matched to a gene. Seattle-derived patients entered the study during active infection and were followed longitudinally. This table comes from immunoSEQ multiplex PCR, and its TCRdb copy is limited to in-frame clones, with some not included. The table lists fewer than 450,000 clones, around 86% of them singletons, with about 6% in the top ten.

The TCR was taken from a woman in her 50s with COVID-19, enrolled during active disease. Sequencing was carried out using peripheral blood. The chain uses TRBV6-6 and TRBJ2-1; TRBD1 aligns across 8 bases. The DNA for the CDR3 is TGTGCCAGCAGTCCCTTAATTTCCGGGACAGGCTCCTACAATGAGCAGTTCTTC. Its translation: CASSPLISGTGSYNEQFF.